This T cell receptor (beta chain) was observed in a study of shared clonotypes between healthy human individuals. The naive CD8 fraction comprised CD45RO-negative cells positively selected for CCR7 and excluded terminally differentiated effector memory CD45RA+ cells. Healthy HIV-negative adults with no recent acute infections or vaccinations were recruited as donors. The germline gives CDR1 SGHTS, CDR2 YDEGEE. Deletions cut 8 bases from V and 5 bases from J, with 9 bases between. The CDR3 totals 11 residues. Regarding the study as a whole: Relative to clonotypes present in all four donors, those not shared had lower generation probabilities.

Produced via immunoSEQ multiplex PCR; TCRdb's table is partial and in-frame only. Of about 1.9 million clones detected, 90% to 95% appear once; the ten largest clones hold around 1.8%. Worth noting for this clone: The antigen is unknown.

This clonotype was obtained from a man aged 18 to 29 in good health. Some clones in this sample may be carry-over from other donors' samples. The rearrangement links TRBV5-8 to TRBJ2-3; D is uncertain. Sequencing was done on a sample of naive CD8+ T cells from PBMCs. The CDR3 protein is CASRGGDTQYF. CDR3 DNA: TGTGCCAGTCGTGGCGGAGATACGCAGTATTTT.